This T cell receptor (beta chain) is from a study of post-analysis software for immune sequencing data (dated by TCRdb to between 2015 and 2016). Some background on the complete study: Relapsing-remitting, secondary progressive and progressive-relapsing multiple sclerosis were recorded as disease courses, and subtype annotation was lacking for some patients. Patient repertoires were compared against 10 to 12 previously published healthy control repertoires from donors aged roughly 6 to 28 years. A subset of samples was prepared in parallel using single-end sample barcoding, then pooled and co-amplified after Illumina adapter ligation.

Remarks on this clonotype: Its antigen is not yet known. Base qualities are missing; no much larger clone stands one base away.

Study-level results and caveats: When samples were clustered directly using the F measure, samples prepared in the same batch co-clustered strongly, which prompted a batch-effect correction. Patients showed significantly higher frequencies than controls for a handful of TRBV segments, among them TRBV5-6, TRBV5-1 and TRBV20-1. The control group was slightly older than the multiple sclerosis patient group. Significantly lower normalized Chao1 diversity was found in multiple sclerosis patients than in controls, suggesting substantial peripheral T-cell clonal expansion.

To demonstrate the VDJtools post-analysis software, TCR beta repertoires were profiled from the peripheral blood of roughly 12 young patients with multiple sclerosis. The patients with multiple sclerosis were children and adolescents between roughly 6 and 16 years of age. The CDR3 goes from the cysteine to the phenylalanine over 16 residues. The read is trimmed to its CDR3 DNA, 48 bases read in frame from base 1. After removal of 4 bases from V and 5 bases from J, the junction retains 10 bases not matched to a gene. Reading the germline V gene gives CDR1 SGHTA and CDR2 FQGNSA. Library preparation used PCR. Sequencing relied on an Illumina HiSeq 2500. To reduce PCR and sequencing biases, unique molecular identifiers were incorporated into the TCR beta cDNA libraries. Roughly 0.5 million cDNA molecules were obtained per 1 to 10 million input T cells, so each molecule approximated one T cell. The same protocol used for the earlier healthy control dataset was applied to prepare and sequence the patient libraries. Within a given batch, samples were prepared together, multiplexed and sequenced on the same HiSeq lane. In the authors' own workflow: MIGEC handled the raw barcoded reads, throwing out single-read molecular identifier groups before consensus assembly and CDR3 extraction. Clonotype tables were post-analysed with VDJtools, and diversity was normalized by down-sampling all datasets to the smallest sample size. To correct batch-related cross-sample contamination, repertoire overlap clustering matched CDR3 amino acid sequences but not nucleotide sequences. TCRdb trimmed public reads at Q25 via fastp, called clones via MiXCR and kept in-frame beta chains. Entries are consolidated by CDR3 protein sequence, retaining the most common genes and DNA. These V and J calls derive from TCRdb rather than the authors' analysis. Recorded for this sample are 600,000 to 750,000 distinct CDR3 sequences; 59% of them occurred a single time. In total, the top ten clones hold approximately 10% of the sample.

Rearrangement joined TRBV7-2 to TRBJ2-5; 10 bases in the junction line up with TRBD2. Sequencing input: blood. The TCR sequence derives from a girl under 10 years old with multiple sclerosis. The nucleotide sequence is given as TGTGCCAGCAGCTCGACTAGCGGGTACAGAGCGGAGACCCAGTACTTC. Its protein product is CASSSTSGYRAETQYF.